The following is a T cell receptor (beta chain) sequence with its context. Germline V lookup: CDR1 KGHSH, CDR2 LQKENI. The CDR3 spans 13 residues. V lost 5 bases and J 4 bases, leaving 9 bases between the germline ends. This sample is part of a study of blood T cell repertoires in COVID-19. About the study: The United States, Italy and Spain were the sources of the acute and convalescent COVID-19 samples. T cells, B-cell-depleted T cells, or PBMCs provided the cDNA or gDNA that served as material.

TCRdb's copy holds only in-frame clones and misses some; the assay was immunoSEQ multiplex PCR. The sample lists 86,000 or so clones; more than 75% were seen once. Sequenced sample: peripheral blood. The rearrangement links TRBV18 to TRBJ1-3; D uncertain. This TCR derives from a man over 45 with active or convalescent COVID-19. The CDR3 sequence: CASSGGLGNTIYF. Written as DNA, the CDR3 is TGTGCCAGCTCAGGCGGTTTAGGAAACACCATATATTTT.